This record concerns one T cell receptor (beta chain) sequence. The antigen remains unidentified. The length of the CDR3 is 13 residues. Trimming cost V 7 bases and J 0 bases, with 9 bases left between them. Via MiXCR, TCRdb re-called the 5' RACE reads, giving one row per CDR3 protein. The profile covers about 750,000 distinct CDR3 sequences, with around 20% appearing a single time and under 20% taken by the ten largest. This sample is drawn from a study of CD8 T cells in ankylosing spondylitis. Study-level findings and limits: About 8 highly homologous variants made up a TCR beta motif, and this motif appeared characteristic of ankylosing spondylitis blood.

This rearrangement joins TRBV12-3 or TRBV12-4 to TRBJ1-1; tentatively, D is TRBD1 (5 bases). The source material was blood, either unsorted or a sorted T cell fraction (not recorded which). The receptor comes from a male donor with ankylosing spondylitis. The CDR3 coding sequence is TGTGCCAGCACTAGGACACTGAACACTGAAGCTTTCTTT. It codes for CASTRTLNTEAFF.